The 6 T cell receptor beta chains given below trace back to one sample, sequenced in a study of blood T cell repertoires in COVID-19. Assay used: immunoSEQ multiplex PCR; TCRdb lists only in-frame clones, some missing. The sample carries fewer than 250,000 clones, 80% to 90% recorded once. Sequencing used PBMCs or T cells enriched from blood (not recorded which). All receptors derive from a woman in her fifties or sixties with acute COVID-19.

This clone appeared once. The J gene is TRBJ1-6, the V gene TRBV2; the D gene is possibly TRBD1 (5 bases). The V gene's germline CDR1 is SNHLY and CDR2 FYNNEI. The CDR3 is 14 amino acids. Trimming took off 5 bases at V and 7 bases at J, with 12 bases between the two ends. CDR3 sequence reads: CASSRDSTNSPLHF. CDR3 coding DNA: TGTGCCAGCAGTCGGGACTCCACCAATTCACCCCTCCACTTT.

The chain joins TRBV7-2 to TRBJ2-1, with 7 bases lining up with TRBD2. There are 16 residues in the CDR3. The V gene's germline CDR1 is SGHTA and CDR2 FQGNSA. V lost 1 base to trimming and J lost 1 base; unmatched junction nucleotides: 4. The CDR3 DNA is TGTGCCAGCAGCTTAGTGGCTAGCGGATCCTACAATGAGCAGTTCTTC. Its protein product is CASSLVASGSYNEQFF.

This clone was seen just once. The chain uses TRBV19 and TRBJ1-1; D uncertain. Trimming took 3 bases from V and 8 from J, leaving 13 bases between them. Germline CDR1 and CDR2: LNHDA and SQIVND (reference sequence). The CDR3 is made up of 13 amino acids. CDR3 region: CASSILGGREAFF. The CDR3 coding sequence is TGTGCCAGTAGTATCTTGGGAGGTCGAGAAGCTTTCTTT.

This chain joins TRBV5-4 and TRBJ2-2, with 12 positions matching TRBD2. Germline V gives CDR1 SGHNT, CDR2 YYREEE (reference sequence). This CDR3 is 17 amino acids long. Trimming took 2 bases from V and 7 from J; bases not matched to a gene: 9. The CDR3, as DNA: TGTGCCAGCAGCTTTCCTAGCGGGAGGGCCAGCTACGGGGAGCTGTTTTTT. Its translation is CASSFPSGRASYGELFF. Filled out from reference TRBV5-4 and TRBJ2-2, the complete variable domain reads ETGVTQSPTHLIKTRGQQVTLRCSSQSGHNTVSWYQQALGQGPQFIFQYYREEENGRGNFPPRFSGLQFPNYSSELNVNALELDDSALYLCASSFPSGRASYGELFFGEGSRLTVL.

This chain joins TRBV19 and TRBJ1-5, with 10 bases identical to TRBD1. This CDR3 is built from 13 residues. CDR1 and CDR2 (germline): LNHDA, SQIVND (reference sequence). Trimming removed 5 bases from V and 6 bases from J; junction bases left unmatched: 1. In DNA, the CDR3 is TGTGCCAGTAGTGGACAGGGGGGTCAGCCCCAGCATTTT. Translating it yields CASSGQGGQPQHF.

The genes are TRBV7-8 and TRBJ1-2; no clear D. Deletions cut 2 bases from V and 0 bases from J, with 4 bases between. This CDR3 has 13 residues. Germline-derived CDR1 and CDR2 are SGHVS and FQNEAQ. The CDR3 DNA sequence: TGTGCCAGCAGCTTACGGTCTAACTATGGCTACACCTTC. It translates to CASSLRSNYGYTF. Full variable domain (outside the CDR3, taken from reference TRBV7-8 and TRBJ1-2): GAGVSQSPRYKVAKRGQDVALRCDPISGHVSLFWYQQALGQGPEFLTYFQNEAQLDKSGLPSDRFFAERPEGSVSTLKIQRTQQEDSAVYLCASSLRSNYGYTFGSGTRLTVV.